Each of the 14 T cell receptor beta chains below was sequenced from the same sample in a study of blood T cell repertoires in COVID-19. Assay: immunoSEQ multiplex PCR; the TCRdb copy retains only in-frame clones and omits some. Among around 140,000 clones listed, more than 65% were seen once. The specimen sequenced was peripheral blood. The source of these receptors is a man aged 55 to 70 with active or convalescent COVID-19.

The chain joins TRBV7-2 to TRBJ1-2, with 7 positions matching TRBD1. The CDR3 length is 15 residues. CDR1 is SGHTA, CDR2 FQGNSA, per germline. The J segment lost 4 bases and the V segment lost 0 bases, leaving 5 bases of the junction unmatched. The CDR3 coding sequence is TGTGCCAGCAGCTTAGCTCGGGACAGCCTCTATGGCTACACCTTC. As protein: CASSLARDSLYGYTF.

The V gene is TRBV3-1 (or the pseudogene TRBV3-2), the J gene TRBJ2-1; D is possibly TRBD2 (5 bases). This CDR3 is 16 amino acids long. Deletions cut 4 bases from V and 1 base from J, with 14 bases between. Germline CDR1 LGHDT, CDR2 YNNKEL (reference sequence). CDR3 nucleotide sequence: TGTGCCAGCAGCCTTGGCGGGCTACGGTCCTACAATGAGCAGTTCTTC. Translating it yields CASSLGGLRSYNEQFF.

This clone has only one observation. The gene calls are TRBV5-1 and TRBJ2-3; the D is unclear. Germline CDR1 reads SGHRS; CDR2 reads YFSETQ. The V gene lost 1 base and the J gene lost 6 bases, with 3 bases spanning the gap. This CDR3 contains 11 residues. The CDR3 coding sequence is TGCGCCAGCAGCTTGACTGATACGCAGTATTTT. Translation: CASSLTDTQYF.

CDR3 sequence: CASSIPGGGWTEAFF. CDR3 nucleotide sequence: TGTGCCAGTAGTATACCAGGGGGCGGGTGGACTGAAGCTTTCTTT. The genes are TRBV19 and TRBJ1-1, with 8 bases matching TRBD1. Trimming at V came to 2 bases and at J to 5 bases, leaving 7 bases not matched to a gene. Germline loops: CDR1 LNHDA, CDR2 SQIVND (reference sequence). CDR3 size: 15 residues.

V gene TRBV2 combines with J gene TRBJ1-1; D not certain. CDR1 is SNHLY, CDR2 FYNNEI, per germline. The CDR3 has 14 residues. The V and J ends lost 9 bases and 0 bases respectively, with 14 bases between them. CDR3 sequence: CARSNERVNTEAFF. The CDR3 nucleotides are TGTGCCAGATCCAACGAGAGGGTGAACACTGAAGCTTTCTTT. Variable domain in full (rest from reference TRBV2 and TRBJ1-1): EPEVTQTPSHQVTQMGQEVILRCVPISNHLYFYWYRQILGQKVEFLVSFYNNEISEKSEIFDDQFSVERPDGSNFTLKIRSTKLEDSAMYFCARSNERVNTEAFFGQGTRLTVV.

This chain links TRBV19 with TRBJ2-2; 13 bases match TRBD2. With V trimmed by 8 bases and J by 3 bases, 9 bases remained unmatched. The V gene's germline CDR1 is LNHDA and CDR2 SQIVND (reference sequence). The CDR3 is 17 amino acids. In DNA form, the CDR3 reads TGTGCCAGTCTTCAACTAGCGGGGGGGCCCCACACCGGGGAGCTGTTTTTT. Translated, it gives CASLQLAGGPHTGELFF.

CDR3 residues: CASRTKRLGETQYF. The CDR3 DNA reads TGTGCCAGCAGGACGAAGCGGCTTGGAGAGACCCAGTACTTC. V is TRBV6-6 and J is TRBJ2-5, with D perhaps matching TRBD2 (5 bases). From germline, CDR1 is MNHNY and CDR2 SVGAGI (reference sequence). Trimming removed 6 bases from V and 4 bases from J, with 15 bases in between. This CDR3 region has 14 residues.

The chain has TRBV21-1 and TRBJ2-7; TRBD1 is taken as the D call from the table, unchecked against the DNA. TRBV21-1 is a pseudogene. The CDR3 is 14 amino acids. DNA for the CDR3: TGTGCCAGCAGCAAAAAACAGGGAGTCGACGAGCAGTACGTC. Translation: CASSKKQGVDEQYV.

This clone was picked up a small number of times. The CDR3 DNA sequence: TGTGCCAGCAGTTTAGTGACAGGGGGCTATGGCTACACCTTC. Amino acid sequence: CASSLVTGGYGYTF. The chain employs TRBV27 and TRBJ1-2; 9 bases map to TRBD1. The CDR3 is 14 amino acids. In germline, CDR1 is MNHEY, CDR2 SMNVEV (reference sequence). The trim removed 2 bases at V and 4 bases at J, leaving 2 bases unmatched.

This clone was counted only a few times. V and J are TRBV7-2 and TRBJ1-5, with 9 bases fitting TRBD1. V was pared by 1 base and J by 9 bases, with 4 bases of the junction left unmatched. Germline values: CDR1 SGHTA, CDR2 FQGNSA. CDR3 length: 14 amino acids. The CDR3 coding sequence is TGTGCCAGCAGCTTAGGAAACAGGGGGCCGCCCCAGCATTTT. Protein product: CASSLGNRGPPQHF.

This clone was seen a single time. The chain uses TRBV18 and TRBJ1-3; D is ambiguous. The germline CDR1 and CDR2 sequences are KGHSH and LQKENI. The CDR3 sequence is 15 residues long. Trimming stripped 3 bases from V and 0 bases from J, with 9 bases between. The chain's CDR3 is CASSPAASSGNTIYF. The CDR3 DNA sequence: TGTGCCAGCTCACCGGCTGCCAGCTCTGGAAACACCATATATTTT.

This rearrangement joins TRBV5-1 to TRBJ2-1, with 8 bases lining up with TRBD1. Germline assignment: CDR1 SGHRS and CDR2 YFSETQ. CDR3 size: 16 residues. Trimming removed 2 bases from V and 0 bases from J; junction bases left unmatched: 4. This CDR3 is CASSLYGTGSYNEQFF. In nucleotides, the CDR3 is TGCGCCAGCAGCTTATACGGGACAGGCTCCTACAATGAGCAGTTCTTC.

The chain uses TRBV7-2 and TRBJ2-3; perhaps TRBD2 as D (7 bases). V shed 1 base and J shed 1 base, with 18 bases lying between them. There are 18 residues in the CDR3. The germline gives CDR1 SGHTA, CDR2 FQGNSA. The CDR3 here is CASSLGGGPTQRTDTQYF. The CDR3, as DNA: TGTGCCAGCAGCTTAGGCGGGGGCCCAACCCAGCGCACAGATACGCAGTATTTT.

This rearrangement joins TRBV15 to TRBJ2-1; possible D gene TRBD1, 5 bases. This CDR3 spans 15 amino acids. Trimming removed 1 base at V and 8 bases at J, with 15 bases between. Germline loops: CDR1 LNHNV, CDR2 YYDKDF (reference sequence). The DNA of the CDR3 is TGTGCCACCAGCAGAGGTAACTACCAAGGGGATGAGCAGTTCTTC. It codes for CATSRGNYQGDEQFF. Using reference TRBV15 and TRBJ2-1 for the parts outside the CDR3, the full variable domain is DAMVIQNPRYQVTQFGKPVTLSCSQTLNHNVMYWYQQKSSQAPKLLFHYYDKDFNNEADTPDNFQSRRPNTSFCFLDIRSPGLGDTAMYLCATSRGNYQGDEQFFGPGTRLTVL.